Below are 10 T cell receptor beta chains sequenced from a single sample in a study of shared clonotypes between healthy human individuals. The data were produced by immunoSEQ multiplex PCR, yet TCRdb's version contains in-frame clones alone and is incomplete. The data show 550,000 to 600,000 clones, 98% seen once. Terminally differentiated effector memory CD45RA+ cells were excluded from the naive CD8 cells, which were CD45RO-negative and positively selected for CCR7. Input material: naive CD8+ T cells sorted from blood. The receptors were sampled from a man aged 30 to 45 in good health.

There are a few counts of this clone. The chain combines TRBV2 with TRBJ2-5; 7 bases map to TRBD2. V was clipped by 7 bases and J by 7 bases; unmatched bases: 12. CDR1 is SNHLY, CDR2 FYNNEI, per germline. This CDR3 contains 14 residues. As DNA, the CDR3 is TGTGCCAGCAAGCGGGGCCGCGAAGGGCGGACCCAGTACTTC. It specifies CASKRGREGRTQYF.

This sequence joins TRBV7-9 and TRBJ2-3, with D perhaps given as TRBD1 or TRBD2 (5 bases each). The CDR3 contains 19 residues. Germline assignment: CDR1 SEHNR and CDR2 FQNEAQ (reference sequence). The germline V and J ends were trimmed by 4 bases and 4 bases, with 27 bases remaining between them. The CDR3 loop is CASSSFLRELSGLADTQYF. For the CDR3, the DNA is TGTGCCAGCAGCTCCTTCCTCAGGGAGCTTTCCGGTTTAGCAGATACGCAGTATTTT.

This rearrangement joins TRBV18 to TRBJ1-3, with D possibly TRBD1 on 6 matching bases. In germline, CDR1 is KGHSH, CDR2 LQKENI. V lost 3 bases and J 4 bases, leaving 10 bases between the germline ends. The CDR3 loop spans 14 amino acids. As DNA, the CDR3 is TGTGCCAGCTCACCCACAGGGCCCGGAAACACCATATATTTT. Translated, it gives CASSPTGPGNTIYF.

This clone was recorded only once. The chain uses TRBV4-1 and TRBJ2-2, with D unresolved. The CDR3 totals 14 residues. Germline-derived CDR1 and CDR2 are MGHRA and YSYEKL. Trimming removed 1 base at V and 5 bases at J, with 8 bases between. The CDR3 is CASSQVSLTGELFF. CDR3 DNA: TGCGCCAGCAGCCAAGTTAGCCTTACCGGGGAGCTGTTTTTT.

V gene TRBV7-9 combines with J gene TRBJ2-1; D gene unclear. The CDR3 spans 16 residues. Trimming took 5 bases from V and 5 from J, leaving 19 bases between them. Germline CDR1 is SEHNR and CDR2 is FQNEAQ (reference sequence). In DNA, the CDR3 is TGTGCCAGCAGCCAATCCTCCGGTAGGAGTGACAATGAGCAGTTCTTC. It is translated as CASSQSSGRSDNEQFF.

J is TRBJ2-3 and V is TRBV5-1; 10 nucleotides align to TRBD1. V dropped 5 bases and J dropped 3; count of bases not matched to a gene: 6. Germline V CDR1 and CDR2: SGHRS, YFSETQ. The CDR3 has 15 residues. CDR3 in amino acids: CASSWGTGVTDTQYF. CDR3 in DNA: TGCGCCAGCAGTTGGGGGACAGGGGTGACAGATACGCAGTATTTT. Looking up the rest from reference TRBV5-1 and TRBJ2-3 gives the full variable domain: KAGVTQTPRYLIKTRGQQVTLSCSPISGHRSVSWYQQTPGQGLQFLFEYFSETQRNKGNFPGRFSGRQFSNSRSEMNVSTLELGDSALYLCASSWGTGVTDTQYFGPGTRLTVL.

V is TRBV5-1 and J is TRBJ2-3; 10 bases match TRBD1. V shed 2 bases, J shed 4 bases, and the junction held 4 bases outside the gene matches. Germline lookup yields CDR1 SGHRS and CDR2 YFSETQ. The CDR3 is 15 amino acids. The CDR3, as DNA: TGCGCCAGCAGCTTCGGGACAGGGGAGGCAGATACGCAGTATTTT. As protein: CASSFGTGEADTQYF. The entire variable domain, with the rest obtained from reference TRBV5-1 and TRBJ2-3, is as follows: KAGVTQTPRYLIKTRGQQVTLSCSPISGHRSVSWYQQTPGQGLQFLFEYFSETQRNKGNFPGRFSGRQFSNSRSEMNVSTLELGDSALYLCASSFGTGEADTQYFGPGTRLTVL.

V gene TRBV14 combines with J gene TRBJ2-4; no firm D call. The CDR3 totals 17 residues. The germline gives CDR1 SGHDN, CDR2 FVKESK. V lost 4 bases to trimming and J lost 0 bases, with 16 bases between them. CDR3 sequence: CASSLYQDGVAKNIQYF. CDR3 DNA: TGTGCCAGCAGCCTCTACCAGGACGGAGTAGCCAAAAACATTCAGTACTTC.

The chain couples TRBV4-1 to TRBJ2-1; 8 bases line up with TRBD2. This CDR3 is built from 15 residues. The junction had 5 bases not matched to a gene; V was cut back by 1 base and J by 6 bases. CDR1 is MGHRA and CDR2 is YSYEKL in the germline V gene. CDR3 sequence: CASSQVVGRANEQFF. CDR3 bases: TGCGCCAGCAGCCAAGTTGTCGGGAGGGCCAATGAGCAGTTCTTC.

V is TRBV2 and J is TRBJ2-7, with unresolved D. CDR1 and CDR2 (germline): SNHLY, FYNNEI. Trimming left V 8 bases short and J 3 bases short, with 11 bases between. This CDR3 contains 12 residues. CDR3 DNA sequence: TGTGCCAGCGGAGAGAGGCTCTACGAGCAGTACTTC. This translates into CASGERLYEQYF.